This TCR beta chain was recovered during a study of shared clonotypes between healthy human individuals. CDR1 is SNHLY, CDR2 FYNNEI, per germline. J lost 3 bases, V lost 3 bases, and 5 bases had no gene match. The CDR3 totals 14 residues. Assay used: immunoSEQ multiplex PCR; TCRdb lists only in-frame clones, some missing. The table shows roughly 2.4 million clones, with more than 90% occurring only once. The TCR comes from a man younger than 35 in good health. Sequencing was carried out using naive CD4+ T cells sorted from blood. The sample's subset: CD45RA+ positively selected. This chain connects TRBV2 to TRBJ2-7; 7 bases fit TRBD1. CDR3 sequence reads: CASSDEGALYEQYF. As DNA, the CDR3 is TGTGCCAGCAGTGATGAGGGGGCCCTCTACGAGCAGTACTTC.